Presented here are 6 T cell receptor beta chains from one specimen sequenced in a study of blood T cell repertoires in COVID-19. Produced via immunoSEQ multiplex PCR; TCRdb's table is partial and in-frame only. The sample records fewer than 75,000 clones, roughly nine tenths being singletons. What was sequenced was peripheral blood. Receptors originate from a human donor in a cohort sampled during active COVID-19.

The rearrangement joins TRBV19 to TRBJ2-7; D uncertain. This CDR3 comprises 13 residues. Germline loops: CDR1 LNHDA, CDR2 SQIVND (reference sequence). Trimming cost V 2 bases and J 3 bases, with 8 bases left between them. This chain's CDR3 is CASSIPGNYEQYF. The CDR3 DNA follows: TGTGCCAGTAGTATACCAGGAAACTACGAGCAGTACTTC.

The J gene is TRBJ2-7, the V gene TRBV19, with 11 bases that match TRBD1. Germline lookup yields CDR1 LNHDA and CDR2 SQIVND (reference sequence). Trimming cost V 1 base and J 6 bases; bases outside gene matches: 5. The length of the CDR3 is 15 residues. CDR3 DNA: TGTGCCAGTAGTATAGGGACAGGGGGCGCGGGCGAGCAGTACTTC. Amino acids: CASSIGTGGAGEQYF.

This clone was recorded only once. This chain links TRBV5-6 with TRBJ2-2; 10 bases align to TRBD1. The CDR3 extends over 15 amino acids. The germline gives CDR1 SGHDT, CDR2 YYEEEE. The V gene end was trimmed by 2 bases and the J gene end by 5 bases; junction bases not matched to a gene: 3. The CDR3 region has the DNA TGTGCCAGCAGCTTCCCGGGACAGGGGACCGGGGAGCTGTTTTTT. Translated, it gives CASSFPGQGTGELFF.

The chain uses TRBV19 and TRBJ2-3; 15 bases line up with TRBD2. The V gene's germline CDR1 is LNHDA and CDR2 SQIVND (reference sequence). CDR3 size: 18 residues. V dropped 9 bases and J dropped 4; count of bases not matched to a gene: 14. The CDR3 region is CASGSTGLAGGGPDTQYF. The CDR3 DNA is TGTGCCAGCGGATCCACGGGACTAGCGGGAGGAGGCCCAGATACGCAGTATTTT.

The V and J genes are TRBV5-4 and TRBJ2-7; 9 bases are shared with TRBD1. Trimming removed 4 bases from V and 3 bases from J; junction bases left unmatched: 2. The CDR3 spans 13 residues. Germline V lookup: CDR1 SGHNT, CDR2 YYREEE (reference sequence). The CDR3 DNA reads as TGTGCCAGCAGCAAGGGACAGGGCTACGAGCAGTACTTC. Amino acid sequence: CASSKGQGYEQYF.

The V and J genes are TRBV10-3 and TRBJ2-5; 7 bases match TRBD1. The CDR3 has 14 amino acids. Germline CDR1 reads ENHRY; CDR2 reads SYGVKD. With V trimmed by 6 bases and J by 2 bases, 6 bases remained unmatched. The CDR3 nucleotides are TGTGCCATCAGCGCAGGGGGATGGCAAGAGACCCAGTACTTC. Translation gives CAISAGGWQETQYF.